Listed here are 24 T cell receptor beta chains from one sample, sequenced in a study of vaccination effects on CD4 cells after COVID-19. Their antigen targets remain unknown. Upon completion of roughly ten days in culture, CD4+ T cells were isolated. Assay used: immunoSEQ multiplex PCR; TCRdb lists only in-frame clones, some missing. This sample carries 45,000 to 60,000 clones, about three quarters of them seen once, and the ten largest clones take roughly 3.2%. The specimen comprised CD4+ T cells from PBMCs cultured without peptide, sampled before COVID-19 vaccination. The origin of the receptors is a human donor who received a COVID-19 vaccine.

V gene TRBV10-3 combines with J gene TRBJ1-2; D is unresolved. Trimming cost V 10 bases and J 0 bases, with 12 bases left between them. Germline values: CDR1 ENHRY, CDR2 SYGVKD. This CDR3 is 13 amino acids long. CDR3 DNA: TGTGCCACCTGGACGCAAACTAACTATGGCTACACCTTC. It translates to CATWTQTNYGYTF.

V and J are TRBV5-1 and TRBJ2-3, with D possibly TRBD2 on 6 matching bases. CDR3 size: 14 residues. Germline assignment: CDR1 SGHRS and CDR2 YFSETQ. Trimming pared 3 bases from V and 0 bases from J, leaving 8 bases between. The DNA for the CDR3 is TGCGCCAGCAGCTCCCGGGGGAGCACAGATACGCAGTATTTT. Encoded protein: CASSSRGSTDTQYF. The full variable domain, its missing parts supplied by reference TRBV5-1 and TRBJ2-3, is KAGVTQTPRYLIKTRGQQVTLSCSPISGHRSVSWYQQTPGQGLQFLFEYFSETQRNKGNFPGRFSGRQFSNSRSEMNVSTLELGDSALYLCASSSRGSTDTQYFGPGTRLTVL.

V gene TRBV4-2 combines with J gene TRBJ1-5; 9 nucleotides agree with TRBD1. The germline V gene has CDR1 LGHNA and CDR2 YNFKEQ. The junction had 6 bases not matched to a gene; V was cut back by 1 base and J by 5 bases. The CDR3 runs 16 residues. The CDR3 here is CASSQVTGGSYQPQHF. The CDR3 region has the DNA TGTGCCAGCAGCCAAGTAACAGGGGGCTCTTATCAGCCCCAGCATTTT.

V is TRBV28 and J is TRBJ1-2; D is possibly TRBD1 (5 bases). The CDR3 runs to 13 residues. The V end lost 3 bases, the J end lost 4 bases, and 9 bases lay between the germline ends. Germline CDR1 and CDR2: MDHEN and SYDVKM. CDR3 DNA: TGTGCCAGCAGTTTCGACAGTATCTATGGCTACACCTTC. It encodes CASSFDSIYGYTF.

A note on this clone: One junction end does not reproduce the germline sequence, and a read error may be involved. The rearrangement links TRBV5-1 to TRBJ2-3; the match to TRBD1 covers 7 bases. Germline CDR1 reads SGHRS; CDR2 reads YFSETQ. The CDR3 contains 14 residues. Here the CDR3 reads CASRLGQYTDTQYF. The CDR3 coding sequence is TGCGCCAGCAGGTTGGGACAGTACACAGATACGCAGTATTTT.

This clone has at least ten counts. The CDR3 bases are TGTGCCAGCAGCATAACAGGGTTCTACGAGCAGTACGTC. Translating it yields CASSITGFYEQYV. This chain connects TRBV6-2 or TRBV6-3 to TRBJ2-7, with D possibly matching TRBD1 (6 bases). The CDR3 length is 13 residues. CDR1 and CDR2 (germline): MNHEY, SVGEGT. V was pared by 6 bases and J by 3 bases, with 12 bases between.

The gene calls are TRBV7-8 and TRBJ2-7; D gene uncertain. The V and J ends lost 5 bases and 3 bases respectively, with 14 bases between them. This CDR3 is built from 14 residues. CDR1 and CDR2 from the germline V gene are SGHVS and FQNEAQ. CDR3 nucleotide sequence: TGTGCCAGCAGCCGCCAGATAGGCCGCTACGAGCAGTACGTC. This gives the protein CASSRQIGRYEQYV.

The chain recombines TRBV3-1 (or the pseudogene TRBV3-2) with TRBJ1-3, with TRBD1 matching over 7 bases. CDR1 is LGHDT and CDR2 is YNNKEL in the germline V gene (reference sequence). J was trimmed by 4 bases and V by 0 bases; bases with no gene match: 9. This CDR3 has 17 amino acids. CDR3: CASSQDGFTGAGNTIYF. The CDR3 coding sequence is TGTGCCAGCAGCCAAGACGGGTTTACAGGGGCCGGAAACACCATATATTTT.

This chain connects TRBV5-1 to TRBJ2-1; 7 nucleotides agree with TRBD1. The CDR3 is 16 amino acids. CDR1 and CDR2 (germline): SGHRS, YFSETQ. Trimming took 0 bases from V and 2 from J; bases not matched to a gene: 5. CDR3 DNA: TGCGCCAGCAGCTTGGAGGGCAGGGGGACCTACAATGAGCAGTTCTTC. Translating gives CASSLEGRGTYNEQFF.

The V gene is TRBV7-3, the J gene TRBJ1-1; TRBD1 might be the D (5 bases). Trimming took off 1 base at V and 4 bases at J, with 7 bases between the two ends. CDR3 length: 13 residues. Germline values: CDR1 SGHTA, CDR2 FQGTGA. The CDR3 region is CASSLMGGTEAFF. CDR3 DNA: TGTGCCAGCAGCTTAATGGGGGGCACTGAAGCTTTCTTT.

The chain carries TRBV6-5 and TRBJ2-3; 8 bases are shared with TRBD2. Losses at the gene ends were 0 bases for V and 7 bases for J; bases not matched to a gene: 3. The CDR3 is 14 amino acids. CDR1 is MNHEY and CDR2 is SVGAGI in the germline V gene. DNA for the CDR3: TGTGCCAGCAGTTACTCATTAGCGGGGCATACGCAGTATTTT. Protein: CASSYSLAGHTQYF.

The CDR3 protein is CASSPPGLAGSGANVLTF. In nucleotides, the CDR3 is TGTGCCAGCAGCCCACCGGGACTAGCGGGCTCTGGGGCCAACGTCCTGACTTTC. This chain links TRBV5-4 with TRBJ2-6; TRBD2 matches 12 bases. Trimming at V came to 4 bases and at J to 0 bases, leaving 5 bases not matched to a gene. The CDR3 runs 18 residues. Germline V gene sequence: CDR1 SGHNT, CDR2 YYREEE (reference sequence).

The chain carries TRBV12-3 or TRBV12-4 and TRBJ2-7, with D possibly TRBD1 on 5 matching bases. The CDR3 sequence is 11 residues long. V was pared by 6 bases and J by 3 bases, with 6 bases between. CDR3 bases: TGTGCCAGCAGGACAGTCTACGAGCAGTACGTC. The encoded protein is CASRTVYEQYV.

This rearrangement joins TRBV4-3 to TRBJ2-2; D is ambiguous. Between the trimmed V and J ends, which lost 4 bases and 4 bases, there was a span of 10 bases. The germline gives CDR1 LGHNA, CDR2 YSLEER. The CDR3 loop spans 14 amino acids. The CDR3 DNA reads TGCGCCAGCAGCCGCGACCGAGGCACCGGGGAGCTGTTTTTT. This translates into CASSRDRGTGELFF.

CDR3 DNA: TGTGCCAGCGGGATTTCGGATACGCAGTATTTT. Residues: CASGISDTQYF. The genes are TRBV9 and TRBJ2-3, with D unclear. This CDR3 has 11 residues. Per the germline V gene, CDR1 is SGDLS and CDR2 is YYNGEE. Trimming removed 7 bases at V and 6 bases at J, with 9 bases between.

This rearrangement joins TRBV24-1 to TRBJ1-5; a possible D gene is TRBD1 (5 bases). The CDR3 totals 13 residues. CDR1 and CDR2 (germline): KGHDR, SFDVKD. V was shortened by 5 bases and J by 8 bases, with 12 bases between the two germline ends. The CDR3 is CATSGTGYEPQHF. CDR3 nucleotide sequence: TGTGCCACCAGTGGAACAGGCTATGAGCCCCAGCATTTT.

This chain links TRBV11-1 with TRBJ1-1, with 9 positions matching TRBD1. Per the germline V gene, CDR1 is SGHAT and CDR2 is FQDESV (reference sequence). This CDR3 spans 15 amino acids. V gave up 8 bases and J gave up 1 base; unmatched junction bases: 8. The CDR3 here is CASVETGGANTEAFF. In DNA, the CDR3 is TGTGCCAGCGTCGAAACAGGGGGCGCGAACACTGAAGCTTTCTTT.

The chain is built from TRBV19 and TRBJ1-5; TRBD1 is a possible D gene (6 bases). The CDR3 length is 16 residues. V lost 6 bases and J lost 0, with 15 bases in between. CDR1 LNHDA and CDR2 SQIVND come from the germline V gene (reference sequence). The CDR3 DNA reads TGTGCCAGTAGGGATGGACAGACAAATAGCAATCAGCCCCAGCATTTT. The encoded protein is CASRDGQTNSNQPQHF. The full variable domain, with the rest looked up from reference TRBV19 and TRBJ1-5, is DGGITQSPKYLFRKEGQNVTLSCEQNLNHDAMYWYRQDPGQGLRLIYYSQIVNDFQKGDIAEGYSVSREKKESFPLTVTSAQKNPTAFYLCASRDGQTNSNQPQHFGDGTRLSIL.

The chain is built from TRBV13 and TRBJ2-5, with 9 bases fitting TRBD2. CDR3 size: 17 residues. The V segment lost 1 base and the J segment 0 bases; nucleotides outside the gene matches: 6. Looked up from germline, CDR1 is PRHDT and CDR2 is FYEKMQ (reference sequence). The CDR3 DNA reads as TGTGCCAGCAGCTTAGTCGGGCTAGCGGGGAACCAAGAGACCCAGTACTTC. It codes for CASSLVGLAGNQETQYF.

This chain joins TRBV18 and TRBJ1-2; D not resolved. CDR1 is KGHSH, CDR2 LQKENI, per germline. This CDR3 is built from 14 residues. V lost 4 bases and J 2 bases, leaving 11 bases between the germline ends. The CDR3 spells CASSQLSQNYGYTF. As DNA, the CDR3 is TGTGCCAGCTCACAACTCAGCCAGAACTATGGCTACACCTTC.

V gene TRBV6-5 combines with J gene TRBJ2-7, with D perhaps TRBD1 or TRBD2 (5 bases each). Trimming left V 8 bases short and J 3 bases short, with 20 bases between. Germline V gene data show CDR1 as MNHEY and CDR2 as SVGAGI. The CDR3 is made up of 15 amino acids. Here the CDR3 reads CASRGRGRQIYEQYV. The CDR3, as DNA: TGTGCCAGCCGGGGCCGAGGCAGGCAGATCTACGAGCAGTACGTC.

The table lists this clone with a few counts. A read error may produce the germline difference seen at one junction end. The V and J genes are TRBV2 and TRBJ1-6; 10 nucleotides agree with TRBD1. The germline gives CDR1 SNHLY, CDR2 FYNNEI. The CDR3 is 16 residues long. In DNA form, the CDR3 reads TGTGCCAGCAACCCGACAGGGGGCCAATATAGTTCACCCCTCCACTTT. Translated: CASNPTGGQYSSPLHF.

The chain is built from TRBV19 and TRBJ2-2; D not resolved. Trimming stripped 3 bases from V and 3 bases from J, with 14 bases between. Per germline, CDR1 LNHDA and CDR2 SQIVND (reference sequence). The length of the CDR3 is 16 residues. This chain's CDR3 is CASSIRFRWDTGELFF. The CDR3 bases are TGTGCCAGTAGTATTAGGTTCAGGTGGGACACCGGGGAGCTGTTTTTT.

This chain joins TRBV5-1 and TRBJ1-2, with 8 bases matching TRBD1. V lost 3 bases and J lost 2; bases outside the gene matches: 3. The CDR3 has 14 amino acids. In germline, CDR1 is SGHRS, CDR2 YFSETQ. The chain's CDR3 is CASSWGQENYGYTF. In DNA form, the CDR3 reads TGCGCCAGCAGCTGGGGACAGGAGAACTATGGCTACACCTTC.